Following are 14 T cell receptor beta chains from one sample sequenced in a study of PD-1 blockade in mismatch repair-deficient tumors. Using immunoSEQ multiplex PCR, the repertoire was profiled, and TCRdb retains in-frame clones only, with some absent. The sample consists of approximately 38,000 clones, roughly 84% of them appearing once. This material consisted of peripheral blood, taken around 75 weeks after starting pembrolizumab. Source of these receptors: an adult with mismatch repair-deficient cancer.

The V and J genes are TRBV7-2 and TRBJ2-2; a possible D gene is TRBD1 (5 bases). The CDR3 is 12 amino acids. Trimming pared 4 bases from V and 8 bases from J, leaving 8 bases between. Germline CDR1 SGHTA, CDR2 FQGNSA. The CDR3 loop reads CASSYYRGELFF. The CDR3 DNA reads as TGTGCCAGCAGCTATTACAGGGGGGAGCTGTTTTTT.

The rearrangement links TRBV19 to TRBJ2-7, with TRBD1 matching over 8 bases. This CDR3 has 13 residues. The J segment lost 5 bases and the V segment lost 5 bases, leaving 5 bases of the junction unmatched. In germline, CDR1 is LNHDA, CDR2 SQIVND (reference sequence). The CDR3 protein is CASSETGVHEQYF. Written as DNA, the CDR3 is TGTGCCAGTAGTGAGACAGGGGTCCACGAGCAGTACTTC.

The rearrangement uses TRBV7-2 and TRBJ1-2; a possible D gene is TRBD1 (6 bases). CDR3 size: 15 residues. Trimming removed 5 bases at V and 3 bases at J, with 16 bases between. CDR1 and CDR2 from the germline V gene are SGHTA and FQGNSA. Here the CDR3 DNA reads TGTGCCAGCAGCATCCTACAGGGATCCTACTATGGCTACACCTTC. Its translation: CASSILQGSYYGYTF.

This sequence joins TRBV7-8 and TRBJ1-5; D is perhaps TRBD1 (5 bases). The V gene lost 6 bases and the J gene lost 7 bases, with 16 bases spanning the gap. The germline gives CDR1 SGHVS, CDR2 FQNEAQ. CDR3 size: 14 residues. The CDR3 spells CASRSEGVRQPQHF. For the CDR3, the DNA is TGTGCCAGCAGATCAGAAGGGGTCCGACAGCCCCAGCATTTT.

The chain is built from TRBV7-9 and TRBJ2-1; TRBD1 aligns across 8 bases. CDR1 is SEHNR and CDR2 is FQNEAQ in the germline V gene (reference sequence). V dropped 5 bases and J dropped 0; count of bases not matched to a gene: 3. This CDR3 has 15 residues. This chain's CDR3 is CASSRTGSSYNEQFF. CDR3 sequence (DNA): TGTGCCAGCAGCCGGACAGGGAGCTCCTACAATGAGCAGTTCTTC.

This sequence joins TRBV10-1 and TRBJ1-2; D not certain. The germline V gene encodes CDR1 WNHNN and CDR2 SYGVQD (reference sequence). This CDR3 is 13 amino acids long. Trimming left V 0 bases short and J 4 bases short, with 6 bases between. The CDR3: CASSESSRYGYTF. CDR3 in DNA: TGCGCCAGCAGTGAGTCGTCGCGCTATGGCTACACCTTC.

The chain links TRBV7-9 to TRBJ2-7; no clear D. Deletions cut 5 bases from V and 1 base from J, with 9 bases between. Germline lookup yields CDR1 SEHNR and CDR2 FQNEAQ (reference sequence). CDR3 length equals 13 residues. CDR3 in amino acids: CASSASGSYEQYF. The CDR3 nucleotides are TGTGCCAGCAGCGCCTCAGGATCCTACGAGCAGTACTTC. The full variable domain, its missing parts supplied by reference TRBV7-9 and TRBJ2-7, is DTGVSQNPRHKITKRGQNVTFRCDPISEHNRLYWYRQTLGQGPEFLTYFQNEAQLEKSRLLSDRFSAERPKGSFSTLEIQRTEQGDSAMYLCASSASGSYEQYFGPGTRLTVT.

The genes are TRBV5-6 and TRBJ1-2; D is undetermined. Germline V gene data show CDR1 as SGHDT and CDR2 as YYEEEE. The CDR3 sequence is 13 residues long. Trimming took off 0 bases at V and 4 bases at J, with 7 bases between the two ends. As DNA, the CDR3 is TGTGCCAGCAGCTTGGTCCGTCCCTATGGCTACACCTTC. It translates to CASSLVRPYGYTF.

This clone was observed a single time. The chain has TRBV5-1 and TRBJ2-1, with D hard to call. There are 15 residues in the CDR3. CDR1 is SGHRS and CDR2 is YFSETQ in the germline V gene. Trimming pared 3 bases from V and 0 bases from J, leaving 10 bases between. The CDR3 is CASSSAFSSYNEQFF. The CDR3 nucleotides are TGCGCCAGCAGCTCCGCTTTTAGCTCCTACAATGAGCAGTTCTTC.

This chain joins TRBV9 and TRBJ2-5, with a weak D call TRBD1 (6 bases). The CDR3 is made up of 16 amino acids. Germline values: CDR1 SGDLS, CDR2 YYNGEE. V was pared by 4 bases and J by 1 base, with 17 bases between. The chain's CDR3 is CASSSRGYSTQETQYF. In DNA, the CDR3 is TGTGCCAGCAGCTCGAGGGGGTACTCAACCCAAGAGACCCAGTACTTC. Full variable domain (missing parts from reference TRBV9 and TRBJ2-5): DSGVTQTPKHLITATGQRVTLRCSPRSGDLSVYWYQQSLDQGLQFLIQYYNGEERAKGNILERFSAQQFPDLHSELNLSSLELGDSALYFCASSSRGYSTQETQYFGPGTRLLVL.

The CDR3 is CASSVTSGSGTDTQYF. CDR3 in DNA: TGTGCCAGCAGCGTTACTAGCGGGAGCGGGACAGATACGCAGTATTTT. The rearrangement uses TRBV9 and TRBJ2-3; TRBD2 matches 11 bases. This CDR3 comprises 16 residues. Germline V gene data show CDR1 as SGDLS and CDR2 as YYNGEE. V was clipped by 2 bases and J by 3 bases; unmatched bases: 5.

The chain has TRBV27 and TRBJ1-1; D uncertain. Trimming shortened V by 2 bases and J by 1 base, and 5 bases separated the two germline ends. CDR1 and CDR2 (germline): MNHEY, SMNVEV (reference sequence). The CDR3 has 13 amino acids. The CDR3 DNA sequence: TGTGCCAGCAGTTTAACAGAGAACACTGAAGCTTTCTTT. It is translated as CASSLTENTEAFF.

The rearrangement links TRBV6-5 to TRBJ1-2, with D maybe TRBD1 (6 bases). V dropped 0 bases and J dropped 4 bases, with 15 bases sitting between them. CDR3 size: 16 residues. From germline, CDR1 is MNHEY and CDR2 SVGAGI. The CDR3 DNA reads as TGTGCCAGCAGTTACTCGGCGTTGACGGGGGCCTATGGCTACACCTTC. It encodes CASSYSALTGAYGYTF.

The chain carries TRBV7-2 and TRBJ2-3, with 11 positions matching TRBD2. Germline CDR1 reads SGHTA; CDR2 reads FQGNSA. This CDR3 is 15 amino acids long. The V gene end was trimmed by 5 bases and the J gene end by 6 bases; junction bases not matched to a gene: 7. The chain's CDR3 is CASSPGTSGSDTQYF. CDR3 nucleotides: TGTGCCAGCAGCCCCGGGACTAGCGGCTCCGATACGCAGTATTTT.